The source of this T cell receptor beta chain is a study of cytomegalovirus exposure and HLA in healthy donors. The study, taken as a whole, reports: Cytomegalovirus association was assigned to about 150 TCR beta chains.

PCR involved 60 Vbeta and 13 Jbeta primers. Using immunoSEQ multiplex PCR, the repertoire was profiled, and TCRdb retains in-frame clones only, with some absent. The table includes around 94,000 clones, approximately 82% detected once. The CDR3 runs 15 residues. Germline V gene data show CDR1 as SGHDN and CDR2 as FVKESK. With 3 bases clipped from V and 1 base from J, the junction kept 5 bases outside the gene matches. When sampled, the donors appeared nominally healthy, though they likely had unrecorded immune exposures. Turning to this clone: Its antigen is currently unknown.

V is TRBV14 and J is TRBJ2-7; 8 bases are shared with TRBD1. The receptor was isolated from a man in his forties or fifties in good health and CMV-seronegative. Sequenced: PBMCs. The CDR3 DNA follows: TGTGCCAGCAGCCATCCCCGGGACAGGTCCTACGAGCAGTACTTC. The encoded protein is CASSHPRDRSYEQYF.